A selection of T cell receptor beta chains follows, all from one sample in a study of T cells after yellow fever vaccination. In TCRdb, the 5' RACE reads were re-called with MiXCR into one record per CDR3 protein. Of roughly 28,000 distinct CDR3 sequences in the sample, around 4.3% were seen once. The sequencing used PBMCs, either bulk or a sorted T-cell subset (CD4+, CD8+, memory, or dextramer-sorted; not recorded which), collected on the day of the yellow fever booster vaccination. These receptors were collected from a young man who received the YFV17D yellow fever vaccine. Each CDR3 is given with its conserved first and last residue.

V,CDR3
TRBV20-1,CSARDPRAGYGLFF
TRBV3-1,CASSLTGTGNEQFF
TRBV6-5,CASSFRATGVGTEAFF
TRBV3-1,CASGAPEAFF
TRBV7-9,CASSLQGGNEQFF
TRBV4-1,CASSQGEGLPNSEAFF
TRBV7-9,CASSSRLPVTDTQYF
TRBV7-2,CASSLRGNQPQHF
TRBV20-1,CSAGYTEAFF
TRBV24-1,CATSEVETDTQYF